This T cell receptor (beta chain) was recovered during a study of T cell responses to AZD1222 COVID-19 vaccine. Points from the study as a whole: The repertoires were collected only after the peak T cell response. Females outnumbered males among donors, who were mostly white British; clonal diversity was possibly underestimated. Unmutated variant regions are reportedly targeted by nearly half of spike-specific TCRs.

V shed 3 bases and J 5 bases; nucleotides not matched to a gene: 7. Germline CDR1 is KGHDR and CDR2 is SFDVKD. This CDR3 is built from 17 residues. A remark on this clone: Its specificity is not known.

Measured with immunoSEQ multiplex PCR; TCRdb has only the in-frame clones, and not every one. This sample has tens of thousands of clones; about 82% occur once, and the top ten carry 7.5% to 9%. This chain connects TRBV24-1 to TRBJ2-5; 14 nucleotides agree with TRBD2. The receptor's source is an adult in good health. The sequencing used peripheral blood, collected on day 0 of AZD1222 vaccination. The CDR3 protein is CATSDPTSGRAGETQYF. For the CDR3, the DNA is TGTGCCACCAGTGATCCGACTAGCGGGAGGGCCGGGGAGACCCAGTACTTC.